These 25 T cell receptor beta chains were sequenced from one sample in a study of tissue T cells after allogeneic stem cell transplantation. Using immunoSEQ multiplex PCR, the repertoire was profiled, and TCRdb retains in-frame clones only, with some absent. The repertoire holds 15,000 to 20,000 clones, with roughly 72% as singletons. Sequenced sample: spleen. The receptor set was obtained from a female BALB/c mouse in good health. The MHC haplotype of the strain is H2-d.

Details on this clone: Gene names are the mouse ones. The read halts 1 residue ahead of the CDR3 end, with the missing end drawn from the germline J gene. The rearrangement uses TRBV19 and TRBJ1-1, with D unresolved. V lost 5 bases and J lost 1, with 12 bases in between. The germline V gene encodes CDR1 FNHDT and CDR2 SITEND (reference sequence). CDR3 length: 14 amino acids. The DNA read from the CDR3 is TGTGCCAGCAGGATCCCCCGGGGAAACACAGAAGTCTTC. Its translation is CASRIPRGNTEVF. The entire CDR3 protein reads CASRIPRGNTEVFF.

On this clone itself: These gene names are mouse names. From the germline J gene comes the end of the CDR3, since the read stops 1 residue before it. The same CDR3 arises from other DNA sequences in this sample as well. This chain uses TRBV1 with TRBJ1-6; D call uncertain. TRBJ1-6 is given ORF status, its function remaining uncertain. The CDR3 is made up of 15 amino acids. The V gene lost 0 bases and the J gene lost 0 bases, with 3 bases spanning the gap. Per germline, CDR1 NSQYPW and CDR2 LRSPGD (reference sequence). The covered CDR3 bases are TGCACCTGCAGTGCAGACAATTCCTATAATTCGCCCCTCTAC. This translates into CTCSADNSYNSPLY. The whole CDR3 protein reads CTCSADNSYNSPLYF.

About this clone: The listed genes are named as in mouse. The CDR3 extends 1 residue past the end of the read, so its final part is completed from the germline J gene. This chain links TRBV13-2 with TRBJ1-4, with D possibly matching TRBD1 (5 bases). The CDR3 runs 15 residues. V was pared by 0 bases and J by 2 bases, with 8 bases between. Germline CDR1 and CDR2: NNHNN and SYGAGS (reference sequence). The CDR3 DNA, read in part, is TGTGCCAGCGGTGATGCGTGGGGCTCCAACGAAAGATTATTT. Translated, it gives CASGDAWGSNERLF. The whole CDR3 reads CASGDAWGSNERLFF.

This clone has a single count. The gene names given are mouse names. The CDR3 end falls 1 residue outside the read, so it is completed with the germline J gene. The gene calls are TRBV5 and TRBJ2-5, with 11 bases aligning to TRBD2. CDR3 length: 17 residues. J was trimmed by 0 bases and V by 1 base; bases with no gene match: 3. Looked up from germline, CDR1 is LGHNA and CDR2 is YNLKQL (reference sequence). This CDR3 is CASSQGLGGANQDTQYF. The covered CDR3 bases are TGTGCCAGCAGCCAAGGACTGGGGGGGGCTAACCAAGACACCCAGTAC.

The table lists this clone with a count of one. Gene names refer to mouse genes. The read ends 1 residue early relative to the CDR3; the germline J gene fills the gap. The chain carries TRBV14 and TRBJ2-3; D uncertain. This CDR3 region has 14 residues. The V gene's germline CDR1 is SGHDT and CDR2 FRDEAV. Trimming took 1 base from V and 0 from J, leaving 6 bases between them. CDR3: CASSFLNSAETLYF. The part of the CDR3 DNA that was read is TGTGCCAGCAGTTTCCTCAATAGTGCAGAAACGCTGTAT.

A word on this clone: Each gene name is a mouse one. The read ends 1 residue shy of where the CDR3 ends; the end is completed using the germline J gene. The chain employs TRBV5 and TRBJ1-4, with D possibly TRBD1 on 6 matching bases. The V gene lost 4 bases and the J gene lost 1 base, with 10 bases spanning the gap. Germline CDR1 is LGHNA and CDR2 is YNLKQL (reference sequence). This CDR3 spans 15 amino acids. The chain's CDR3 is CASSPRQDSNERLFF. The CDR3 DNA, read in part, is TGTGCCAGCAGCCCACGACAGGATTCCAACGAAAGATTATTT.

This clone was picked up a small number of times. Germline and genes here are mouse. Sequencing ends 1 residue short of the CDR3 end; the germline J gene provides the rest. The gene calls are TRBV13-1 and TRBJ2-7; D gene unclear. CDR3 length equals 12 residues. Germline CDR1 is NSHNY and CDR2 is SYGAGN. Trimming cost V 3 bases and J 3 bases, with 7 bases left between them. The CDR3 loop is CASSVQHYEQYF. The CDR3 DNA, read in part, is TGTGCCAGCAGTGTCCAACACTATGAACAGTAC.

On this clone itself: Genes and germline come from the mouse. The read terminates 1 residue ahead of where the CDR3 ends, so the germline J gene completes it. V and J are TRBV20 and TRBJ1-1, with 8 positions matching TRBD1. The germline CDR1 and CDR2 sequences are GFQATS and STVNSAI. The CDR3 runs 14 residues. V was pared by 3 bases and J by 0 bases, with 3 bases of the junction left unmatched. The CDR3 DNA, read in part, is TGTGGTGCTAGTTCGGGACAGGCAAACACAGAAGTCTTC. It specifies CGASSGQANTEVF. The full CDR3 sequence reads CGASSGQANTEVFF. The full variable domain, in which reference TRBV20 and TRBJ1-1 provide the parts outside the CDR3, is GALVYQYPRRTICKSGTSMRMECQAVGFQATSVAWYRQSPQKTFELIALSTVNSAIKYEQNFTQEKFPISHPNLSFSSMTVLNAYLEDRGLYLCGASSGQANTEVFFGKGTRLTVV.

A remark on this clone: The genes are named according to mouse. The CDR3 sequence is CASSQGTGGNSDYTF. The covered CDR3 bases are TGTGCCAGCAGCCAAGGGACAGGGGGCAACTCCGACTACACC. This chain connects TRBV5 to TRBJ1-2; 11 bases match TRBD1. The CDR3 end falls 1 residue outside the read, so it is completed with the germline J gene. V lost 1 base, J lost 2 bases, and 0 bases stayed unmatched. Germline CDR1 reads LGHNA; CDR2 reads YNLKQL (reference sequence). This CDR3 is built from 15 residues.

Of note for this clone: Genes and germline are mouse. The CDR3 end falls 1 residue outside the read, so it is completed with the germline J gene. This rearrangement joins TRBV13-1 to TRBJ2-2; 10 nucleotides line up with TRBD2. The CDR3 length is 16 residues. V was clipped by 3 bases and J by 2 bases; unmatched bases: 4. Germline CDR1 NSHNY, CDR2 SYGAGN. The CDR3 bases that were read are TGTGCCAGCAGTGTCCGGGACTGGGGTAACACCGGGCAGCTCTAC. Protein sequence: CASSVRDWGNTGQLY. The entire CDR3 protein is CASSVRDWGNTGQLYF.

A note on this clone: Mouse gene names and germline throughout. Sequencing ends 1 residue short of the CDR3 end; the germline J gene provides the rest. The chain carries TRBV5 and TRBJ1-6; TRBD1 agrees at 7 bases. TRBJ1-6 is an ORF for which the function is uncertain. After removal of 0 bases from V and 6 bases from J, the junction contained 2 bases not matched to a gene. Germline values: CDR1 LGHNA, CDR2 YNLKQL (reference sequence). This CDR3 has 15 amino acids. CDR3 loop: CASSQEGGLNSPLYF. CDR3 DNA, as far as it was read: TGTGCCAGCAGCCAAGAAGGGGGCCTTAATTCGCCCCTCTAC.

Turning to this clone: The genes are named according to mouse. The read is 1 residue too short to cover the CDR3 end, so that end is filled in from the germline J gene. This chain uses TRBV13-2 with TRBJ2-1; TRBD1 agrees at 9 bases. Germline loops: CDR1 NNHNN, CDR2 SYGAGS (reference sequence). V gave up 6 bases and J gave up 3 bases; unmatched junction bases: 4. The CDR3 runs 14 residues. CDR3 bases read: TGTGCCAGCGCCCCGGGACAGGGCTATGCTGAGCAGTTC. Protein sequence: CASAPGQGYAEQF. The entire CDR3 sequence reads CASAPGQGYAEQFF.

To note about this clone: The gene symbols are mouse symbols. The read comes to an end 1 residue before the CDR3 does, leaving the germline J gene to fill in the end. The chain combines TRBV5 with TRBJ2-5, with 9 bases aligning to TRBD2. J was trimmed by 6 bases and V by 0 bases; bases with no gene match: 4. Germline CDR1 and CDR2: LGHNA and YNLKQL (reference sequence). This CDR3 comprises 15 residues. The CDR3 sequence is CASSQDLGGEDTQYF. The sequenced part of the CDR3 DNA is TGTGCCAGCAGCCAAGATCTGGGGGGGGAGGACACCCAGTAC.

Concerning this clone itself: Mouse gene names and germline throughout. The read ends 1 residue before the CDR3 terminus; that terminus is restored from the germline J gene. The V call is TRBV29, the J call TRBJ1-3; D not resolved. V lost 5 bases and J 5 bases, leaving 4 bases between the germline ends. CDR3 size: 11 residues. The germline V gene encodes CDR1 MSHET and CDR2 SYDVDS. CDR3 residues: CASSSRNTLYF. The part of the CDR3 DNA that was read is TGTGCTAGCAGTAGCAGAAATACGCTCTAT.

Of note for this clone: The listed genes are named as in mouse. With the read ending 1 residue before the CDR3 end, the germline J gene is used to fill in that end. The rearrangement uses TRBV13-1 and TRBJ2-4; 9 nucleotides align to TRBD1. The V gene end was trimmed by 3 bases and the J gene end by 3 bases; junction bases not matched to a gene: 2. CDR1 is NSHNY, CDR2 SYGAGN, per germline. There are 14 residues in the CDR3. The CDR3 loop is CASSATGGQNTLYF. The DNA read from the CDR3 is TGTGCCAGCAGTGCGACAGGGGGGCAAAACACCTTGTAC.

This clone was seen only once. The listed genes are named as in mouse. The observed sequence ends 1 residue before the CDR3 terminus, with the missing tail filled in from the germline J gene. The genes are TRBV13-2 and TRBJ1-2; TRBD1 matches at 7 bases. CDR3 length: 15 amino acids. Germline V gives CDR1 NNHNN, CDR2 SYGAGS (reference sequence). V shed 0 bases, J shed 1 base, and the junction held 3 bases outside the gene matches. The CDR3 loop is CASGDDRDRNSDYTF. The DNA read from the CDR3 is TGTGCCAGCGGTGATGACCGGGACAGAAACTCCGACTACACC.

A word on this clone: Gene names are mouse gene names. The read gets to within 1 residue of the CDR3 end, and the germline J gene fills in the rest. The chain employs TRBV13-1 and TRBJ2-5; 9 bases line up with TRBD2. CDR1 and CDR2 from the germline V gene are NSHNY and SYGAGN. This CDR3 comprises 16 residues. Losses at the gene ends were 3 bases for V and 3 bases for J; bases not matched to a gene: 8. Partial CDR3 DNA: TGTGCCAGCAGTGCCTCCAACTGGGGGGCACAAGACACCCAGTAC. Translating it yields CASSASNWGAQDTQY. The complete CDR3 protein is CASSASNWGAQDTQYF.

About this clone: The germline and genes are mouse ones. CDR3 residues: CTCLNQDTQYF. CDR3 DNA, as far as it was read: TGCACCTGCCTTAACCAAGACACCCAGTAC. The J gene is TRBJ2-5, the V gene TRBV1; no clear D gene. The CDR3 is cut off 1 residue early in the read; its end comes from the germline J gene. The CDR3 extends over 11 amino acids. The V end lost 8 bases, the J end lost 0 bases, and 3 bases lay between the germline ends. The germline gives CDR1 NSQYPW, CDR2 LRSPGD (reference sequence).

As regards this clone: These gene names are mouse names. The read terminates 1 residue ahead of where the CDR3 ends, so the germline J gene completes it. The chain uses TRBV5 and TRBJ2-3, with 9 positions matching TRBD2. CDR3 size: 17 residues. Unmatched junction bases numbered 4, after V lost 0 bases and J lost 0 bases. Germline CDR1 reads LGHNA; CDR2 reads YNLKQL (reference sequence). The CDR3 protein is CASSQEGGGASAETLYF. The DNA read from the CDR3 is TGTGCCAGCAGCCAAGAAGGTGGGGGGGCTAGTGCAGAAACGCTGTAT.

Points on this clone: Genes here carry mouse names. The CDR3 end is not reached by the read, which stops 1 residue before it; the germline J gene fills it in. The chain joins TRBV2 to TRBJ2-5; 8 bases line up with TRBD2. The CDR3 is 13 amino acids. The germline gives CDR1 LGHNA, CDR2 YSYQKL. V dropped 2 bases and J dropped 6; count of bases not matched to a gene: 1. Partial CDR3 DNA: TGTGCCAGCAGCCAAAACTGGGGGGACACCCAGTAC. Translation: CASSQNWGDTQY. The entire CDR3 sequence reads CASSQNWGDTQYF.

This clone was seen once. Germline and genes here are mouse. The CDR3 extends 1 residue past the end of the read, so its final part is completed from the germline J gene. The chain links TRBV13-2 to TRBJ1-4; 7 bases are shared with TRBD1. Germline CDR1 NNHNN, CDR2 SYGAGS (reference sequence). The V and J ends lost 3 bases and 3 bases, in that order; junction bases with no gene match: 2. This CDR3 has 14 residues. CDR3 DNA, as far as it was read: TGTGCCAGCGGTGGGGACAGTCCCAACGAAAGATTATTT. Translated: CASGGDSPNERLF. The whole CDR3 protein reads CASGGDSPNERLFF.

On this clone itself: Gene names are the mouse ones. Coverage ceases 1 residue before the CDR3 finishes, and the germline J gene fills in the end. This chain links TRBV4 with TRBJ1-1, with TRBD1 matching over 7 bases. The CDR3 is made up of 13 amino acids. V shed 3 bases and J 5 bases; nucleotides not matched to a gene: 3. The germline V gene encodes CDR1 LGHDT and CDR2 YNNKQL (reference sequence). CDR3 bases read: TGTGCCAGCAGCTACCGACAGGGTACAGAAGTCTTC. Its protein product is CASSYRQGTEVF. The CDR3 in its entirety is CASSYRQGTEVFF.

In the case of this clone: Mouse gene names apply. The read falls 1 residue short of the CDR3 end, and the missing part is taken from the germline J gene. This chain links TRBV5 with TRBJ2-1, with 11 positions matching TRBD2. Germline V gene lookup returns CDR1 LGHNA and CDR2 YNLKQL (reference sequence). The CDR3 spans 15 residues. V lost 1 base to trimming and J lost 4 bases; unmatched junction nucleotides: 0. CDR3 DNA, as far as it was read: TGTGCCAGCAGCCAAGGACTGGGGGGGTATGCTGAGCAGTTC. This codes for CASSQGLGGYAEQF. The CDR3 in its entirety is CASSQGLGGYAEQFF.

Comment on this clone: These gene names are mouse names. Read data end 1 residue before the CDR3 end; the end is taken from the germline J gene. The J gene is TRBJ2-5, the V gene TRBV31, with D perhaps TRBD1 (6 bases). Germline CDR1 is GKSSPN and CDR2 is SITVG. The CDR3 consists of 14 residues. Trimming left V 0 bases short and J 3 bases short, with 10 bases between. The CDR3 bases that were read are TGTGCCTGGAGTCTCCGGGACATACAAGACACCCAGTAC. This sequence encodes CAWSLRDIQDTQY. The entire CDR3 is CAWSLRDIQDTQYF.

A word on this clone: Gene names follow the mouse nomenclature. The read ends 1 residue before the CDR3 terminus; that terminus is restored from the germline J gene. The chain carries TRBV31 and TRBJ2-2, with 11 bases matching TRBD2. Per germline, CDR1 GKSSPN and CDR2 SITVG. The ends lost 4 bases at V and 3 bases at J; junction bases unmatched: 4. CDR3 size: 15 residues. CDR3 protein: CAWNWGGADTGQLYF. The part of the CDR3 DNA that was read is TGTGCCTGGAACTGGGGGGGCGCGGACACCGGGCAGCTCTAC.